This TCR beta chain derives from a study of blood T cells in healthy people across ages (dated by TCRdb to 2013 to 2016). At the level of the whole study: In model experiments, roughly one uniquely barcoded TCR beta cDNA molecule per two T cells was captured by template switching. To avoid experimental bias, donors of different ages were spread randomly across the sequencing lanes. Donors were grouped into four age groups: young (average approximately 15 years), middle-aged (approximately 41), aged (62) and long-lived (around 80). Using deep sequencing normalized with unique cDNA molecular identifiers, the study measured how TCR beta repertoire diversity changes with age. Two additional independent replicas of 1 million unique cDNA reads from the same blood draw were analyzed for two donors (one aged 18 to 30 and one aged 80 or older). What the authors observed across the whole study: As age increased, observed TCR beta diversity per million T cells dropped in a roughly linear way, and a significant reduction was already evident by age 40. The CMV infection status of donors was not known, potentially confounding age-related changes in expanded clonotypes. Compared with the aged group, the long-lived group had more naive CD4+ T cells, fewer expanded clones and increased TCR diversity, suggesting age selection. Estimates of total diversity based on one million sequenced T cells were considered lower bounds and underestimates. A strong correlation was found between observed TCR beta diversity and the percentage of naive T cells measured by flow cytometry. Conclusive comparison of naive and antigen-experienced compartments was prevented by the profiling of bulk unsorted PBMCs.

Regarding this clonotype: It has no known antigen specificity. No much larger clone exists at a distance of one base, and base qualities are not known.

From V the trimming removes 4 bases and from J it removes 3 bases, while the gene matches leave 5 bases of the junction unaccounted for. Sequences SGHTA (CDR1) and FQGNSA (CDR2) are obtained from the germline V gene. The CDR3 spans 15 residues, from the cysteine through the phenylalanine. Left in the record is the CDR3 DNA by itself, 45 bases read in frame from the first base. Systemically healthy Caucasian individuals from Russia, over 30 in total and aged about 6 to 100 years, were included as donors. Each donor gave around 9.5 milliliters of peripheral blood, collected into EDTA-treated Vacutainer tubes. Ficoll-Paque density-gradient centrifugation was used to isolate PBMCs, with at least 6.5 million per sample. Trizol reagent was used to extract total RNA from PBMCs, with at least 6 micrograms per sample. For every donor, flow cytometry on a PBMC aliquot measured the percentage of naive CD45RAhigh/CD27high T cells.

Libraries were built with 5' RACE. The instrument given in TCRdb is Illumina HiSeq 2500. A second PCR of roughly 7 to 11 cycles was run with a J-beta primer mix and a sample-barcoded 5' primer. Each TCR beta cDNA molecule received a unique molecular identifier from a template-switch 5' adaptor carrying 12 random nucleotides. Each sample yielded at least 3 million CDR3-containing paired-end reads. The Mint cDNA synthesis kit, primed by a TRBC-specific oligonucleotide, was used to synthesize first-strand cDNA from all RNA. After uracil-DNA glycosylase treatment, a first 18-cycle PCR used universal primers M1SS and BC2_uni_R on all cDNA. Regarding the original processing steps: For normalization, 1 million high-quality reads were randomly selected from each sample, with every read carrying a distinct molecular identifier. Instead of being binned into consensus sequences, reads with shared molecular identifiers were discarded. MiTCR, with a Q25 quality threshold and the strictest error-elimination algorithm, was used for CDR3 identification, clonotype clustering and error correction. A nonparametric unseen species model with Euler transformation was used to estimate lower-bound total TCR beta diversity. Starting from the raw public reads, TCRdb applied fastp trimming at Q25, assembled clones with MiXCR and retained in-frame beta chains. Each CDR3 protein gets just one entry, which takes the most common genes and DNA from the rows behind it. These V and J calls are TCRdb output, not the study's own analysis. For this sample the table gives 1.5 million or so distinct CDR3 sequences, of which 40% to 50% were detected only once. The top ten constitute 7.9% of the sample.

In this chain, TRBV7-2 is recombined with TRBJ2-1, and TRBD2 matches 8 of the central bases. The receptor was derived from a woman aged 18-29 years in good health. The source material was blood. The nucleotides read TGTGCCAGCAGCTATACTAGCGGATTCTACAATGAGCAGTTCTTC. This gives the protein CASSYTSGFYNEQFF.